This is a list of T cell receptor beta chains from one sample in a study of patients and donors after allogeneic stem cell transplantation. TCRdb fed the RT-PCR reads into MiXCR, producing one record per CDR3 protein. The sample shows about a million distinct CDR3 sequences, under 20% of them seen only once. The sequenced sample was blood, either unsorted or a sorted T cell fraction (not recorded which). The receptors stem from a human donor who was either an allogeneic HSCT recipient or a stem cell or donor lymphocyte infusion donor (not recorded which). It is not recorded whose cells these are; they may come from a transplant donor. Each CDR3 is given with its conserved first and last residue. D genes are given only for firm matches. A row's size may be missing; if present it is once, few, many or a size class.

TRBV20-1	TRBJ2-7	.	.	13	CSAGRESRYEQYF	TGCAGTGCTGGCCGGGAAAGTCGCTACGAGCAGTACTTC
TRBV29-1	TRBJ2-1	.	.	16	CSVEEGGSKGGNEQFF	TGCAGCGTTGAAGAAGGGGGGTCAAAGGGCGGCAATGAGCAGTTCTTC
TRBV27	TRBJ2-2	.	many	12	CATQGNTGELFF	TGTGCCACCCAAGGGAACACCGGGGAGCTGTTTTTT
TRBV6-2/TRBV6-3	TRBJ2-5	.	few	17	CASSYSGYWTAQETQYF	TGTGCCAGCAGTTACTCTGGGTATTGGACAGCTCAAGAGACCCAGTACTTC
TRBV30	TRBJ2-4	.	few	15	CAWSVRARAKNIQYF	TGTGCCTGGAGTGTACGAGCTCGGGCCAAAAACATTCAGTACTTC
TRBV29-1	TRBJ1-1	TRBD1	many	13	CSVAGQGSTEAFF	TGCAGCGTTGCCGGACAGGGGAGCACTGAAGCTTTCTTT
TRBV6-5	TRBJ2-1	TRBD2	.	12	CATTLGGSEQFF	TGTGCCACCACCCTCGGGGGGAGCGAGCAGTTCTTC
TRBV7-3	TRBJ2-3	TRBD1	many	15	CASSLGQGYPDTQYF	TGTGCCAGCAGCTTAGGACAGGGATACCCAGATACGCAGTATTTT
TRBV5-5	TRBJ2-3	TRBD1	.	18	CASSLAPGQGSSTDTQYF	TGTGCCAGCAGCTTGGCCCCGGGACAGGGATCTAGCACAGATACGCAGTATTTT
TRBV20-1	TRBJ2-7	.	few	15	CSARDQARSSYEQYF	TGCAGTGCTAGAGATCAGGCTAGGAGCTCCTACGAGCAGTACTTC
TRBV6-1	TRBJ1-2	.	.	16	CATSTPRGSANYGYTF	TGTGCCACCTCGACCCCGCGGGGCTCAGCTAACTATGGCTACACCTTC
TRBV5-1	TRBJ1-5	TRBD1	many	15	CASSLRTGGNQPQHF	TGCGCCAGCAGCTTGAGGACAGGGGGCAATCAGCCCCAGCATTTT
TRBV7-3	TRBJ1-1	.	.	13	CASRSDQNTEAFF	TGTGCCAGCAGATCCGACCAGAACACTGAAGCTTTCTTT
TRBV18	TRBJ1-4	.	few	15	CASSPGLETNEKLFF	TGTGCCAGCTCACCCGGGTTGGAGACTAATGAAAAACTGTTTTTT
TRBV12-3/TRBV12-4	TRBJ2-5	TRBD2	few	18	CASRPSLWGSGGAETQYF	TGTGCCAGCAGACCCTCACTTTGGGGTAGCGGGGGGGCAGAGACCCAGTACTTC
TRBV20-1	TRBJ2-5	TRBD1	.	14	CSAERTGIGETQYF	TGCAGTGCTGAAAGGACAGGGATCGGGGAGACCCAGTACTTC
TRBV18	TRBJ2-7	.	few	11	CASSPDSEQYF	TGTGCCAGCTCACCGGACAGCGAGCAGTACTTC
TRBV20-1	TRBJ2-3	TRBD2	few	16	CSALSWGSGRTDTQYF	TGCAGTGCGCTTTCCTGGGGTAGCGGGCGCACAGATACGCAGTATTTT
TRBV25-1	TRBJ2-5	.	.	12	CASSRVGGTQYF	TGTGCCAGCAGTCGGGTGGGGGGGACCCAGTACTTC
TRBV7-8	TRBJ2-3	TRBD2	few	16	CASSLGGTSGAITQYF	TGTGCCAGCAGCTTAGGGGGGACTAGCGGGGCAATTACGCAGTATTTT
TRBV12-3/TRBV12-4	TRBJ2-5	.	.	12	CASSRWEETQYF	TGTGCCAGCAGCCGGTGGGAAGAGACCCAGTACTTC
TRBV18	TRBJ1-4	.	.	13	CASSPQGIEKLFF	TGTGCCAGCTCACCACAGGGGATTGAAAAACTGTTTTTT
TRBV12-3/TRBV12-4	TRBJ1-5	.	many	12	CASSPSYQPQHF	TGTGCCAGCAGTCCTTCCTATCAGCCCCAGCATTTT
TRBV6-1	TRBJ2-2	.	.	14	CASTTRETTGELFF	TGTGCCAGCACGACCCGGGAGACCACCGGGGAGCTGTTTTTT
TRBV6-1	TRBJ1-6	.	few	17	CASSPYRDGSYNSPLHF	TGTGCCAGCAGCCCATACAGGGACGGCTCCTATAATTCACCCCTCCACTTT
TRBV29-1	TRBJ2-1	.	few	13	CSAHRESYNEQFF	TGCAGCGCCCACCGGGAGTCCTACAATGAGCAGTTCTTC
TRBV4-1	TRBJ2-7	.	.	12	CASSQEWTEQYF	TGCGCCAGCAGCCAAGAATGGACGGAGCAGTACTTC
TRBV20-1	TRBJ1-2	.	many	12	CSASTENYGYTF	TGCAGTGCTTCGACAGAAAACTATGGCTACACCTTC
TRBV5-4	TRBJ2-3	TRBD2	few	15	CASSSTERLADTQYF	TGTGCCAGCAGCTCCACGGAAAGACTAGCGGATACGCAGTATTTT
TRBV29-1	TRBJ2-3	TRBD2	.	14	CSAAGTTRTDTQYF	TGCAGCGCTGCCGGGACTACACGCACAGATACGCAGTATTTT
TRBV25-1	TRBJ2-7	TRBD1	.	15	CASSATGQGSFEQYF	TGTGCCAGCAGTGCAACGGGACAGGGTTCCTTCGAGCAGTACTTC
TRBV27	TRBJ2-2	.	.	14	CASSPRPFTGELFF	TGTGCCAGCAGTCCCCGGCCGTTCACCGGGGAGCTGTTTTTT
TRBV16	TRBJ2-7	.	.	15	CASSPTWGTSYEQYF	TGTGCCAGCAGCCCCACGTGGGGCACCTCCTACGAGCAGTACTTC
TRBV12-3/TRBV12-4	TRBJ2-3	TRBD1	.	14	CASRTGTETDTQYF	TGTGCCAGCAGAACCGGGACAGAGACAGATACGCAGTATTTT
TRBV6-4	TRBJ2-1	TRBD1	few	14	CASSRTGGNDEQFF	TGTGCCAGCAGTCGGACAGGGGGAAACGATGAGCAGTTCTTC
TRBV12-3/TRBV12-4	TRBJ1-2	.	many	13	CASSLSGGYGYTF	TGTGCCAGCAGTTTATCCGGTGGCTATGGCTACACCTTC
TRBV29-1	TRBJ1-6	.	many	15	CSVREDRLLNSPLHF	TGCAGCGTGAGGGAGGACAGACTCCTAAATTCACCCCTCCACTTT
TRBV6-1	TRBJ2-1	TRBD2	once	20	CASSEGWGLAGVISYNEQFF	TGTGCCAGCAGTGAAGGGTGGGGACTAGCGGGAGTGATCTCCTACAATGAGCAGTTCTTC
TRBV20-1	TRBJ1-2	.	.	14	CSARDTGRNYGYTF	TGCAGTGCTAGAGATACAGGCAGAAACTATGGCTACACCTTC
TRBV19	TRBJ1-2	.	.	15	CASSISGQTNYGYTF	TGTGCCAGTAGTATCTCCGGACAGACGAACTATGGCTACACCTTC
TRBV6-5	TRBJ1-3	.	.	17	CASSYPWERSSGNTIYF	TGTGCCAGCAGTTACCCTTGGGAGAGGAGCTCTGGAAACACCATATATTTT
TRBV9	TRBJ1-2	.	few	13	CASTPVGGYGYTF	TGTGCCAGCACCCCCGTGGGGGGCTATGGCTACACCTTC
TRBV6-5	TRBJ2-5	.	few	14	CASSYSTVFETQYF	TGTGCCAGCAGTTACTCGACAGTATTCGAGACCCAGTACTTC
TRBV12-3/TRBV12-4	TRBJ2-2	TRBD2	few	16	CASTYRGGRWPGELFF	TGTGCCAGCACCTATCGGGGGGGGCGGTGGCCCGGGGAGCTGTTTTTT
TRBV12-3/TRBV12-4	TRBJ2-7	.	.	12	CASSFAAYEQYF	TGTGCCAGCAGTTTCGCCGCGTACGAGCAGTACTTC